Each of the 14 T cell receptor beta chains below was sequenced from the same sample in a study of fetal regulatory T cell absence and autoimmunity (dated 2017 in TCRdb). The library was obtained by the immunoSEQ multiplex PCR assay. TCRdb retrieved this table from immuneACCESS and kept in-frame rearrangements only. Not all clones are present; in checked studies, unresolved V genes account for under half, and no reason is known for the remainder. The sample table records tens of thousands of clones; about 86% of these occur just once. The top ten hold roughly 0.37% of the sample. The sample consisted of cord blood. Receptors were obtained from a newborn boy with IPEX syndrome.

This sequence joins TRBV29-1 and TRBJ1-2; perhaps TRBD1 as D (5 bases). In germline, CDR1 is SQVTM, CDR2 ANQGSEA. The ends were cut back, 0 bases at V and 7 bases at J, with 6 bases in the middle. This CDR3 is 11 amino acids long. The CDR3 loop is CSVEDRVGYTF. The CDR3 DNA is TGCAGCGTTGAAGACAGGGTTGGCTACACCTTC.

The chain carries TRBV30 and TRBJ1-1; 7 bases fit TRBD1. Germline V gives CDR1 GTSNPN, CDR2 SVGIG (reference sequence). J gave up 4 bases and V 2 bases, and 4 bases lay outside the gene matches. This CDR3 region has 13 residues. Written as DNA, the CDR3 is TGTGCCTGGAGTAAGGGGGCCGGCACTGAAGCTTTCTTT. It translates to CAWSKGAGTEAFF.

This chain connects TRBV5-5 to TRBJ2-2, with no clear D. The length of the CDR3 is 11 residues. The germline V and J ends were trimmed by 5 bases and 4 bases, with 3 bases remaining between them. Per germline, CDR1 SGHKS and CDR2 YYEKEE (reference sequence). DNA for the CDR3: TGTGCCAGCAGGACCACCGGGGAGCTGTTTTTT. Its translation is CASRTTGELFF.

The gene calls are TRBV7-9 and TRBJ2-1; D might be TRBD2 (6 bases). CDR1 and CDR2 (germline): SEHNR, FQNEAQ (reference sequence). The CDR3 covers 16 residues. Deletions cut 6 bases from V and 9 bases from J, with 24 bases between. The CDR3: CASSPAEGGEVGEQFF. The DNA for the CDR3 is TGTGCCAGCAGTCCCGCGGAGGGCGGGGAAGTAGGTGAGCAGTTCTTC.

This clone was seen a few times. The chain has TRBV5-1 and TRBJ2-7, with TRBD2 matching 7 bases. The trim removed 0 bases at V and 2 bases at J, leaving 5 bases unmatched. The CDR3 runs to 15 residues. The germline CDR1 and CDR2 sequences are SGHRS and YFSETQ. CDR3 nucleotides: TGCGCCAGCAGCTTGGCTCCTAGCGGACCCTACGAGCAGTACTTC. Protein: CASSLAPSGPYEQYF.

The chain is built from TRBV29-1 and TRBJ2-2; tentatively, D is TRBD1 (6 bases). The ends were cut back, 7 bases at V and 4 bases at J, with 16 bases in the middle. The CDR3 covers 14 residues. Germline CDR1 SQVTM, CDR2 ANQGSEA. CDR3 DNA sequence: TGCAGCGGGGGTCAGGGGCTGGTCACCGGGGAGCTGTTTTTT. Protein sequence: CSGGQGLVTGELFF.

The chain joins TRBV9 to TRBJ2-3; 9 positions agree with TRBD2. V lost 4 bases to trimming and J lost 3 bases; unmatched junction nucleotides: 9. The CDR3 is 16 amino acids. Germline CDR1 and CDR2: SGDLS and YYNGEE. The CDR3, as DNA: TGTGCCAGCAGCCCAAGAAGACTAGCGGAGACAGATACGCAGTATTTT. Translating gives CASSPRRLAETDTQYF.

V and J are TRBV10-3 and TRBJ1-1; tentatively, D is TRBD1 (5 bases). CDR3 length: 13 residues. V was shortened by 10 bases and J by 1 base, with 13 bases between the two germline ends. The germline V gene encodes CDR1 ENHRY and CDR2 SYGVKD. The CDR3 region has the DNA TGTGCCAGCTCCGCACAGGCGAACACTGAAGCTTTCTTT. Translating gives CASSAQANTEAFF.

To note about this clone: Other DNA sequences within the sample encode an identical CDR3. The chain uses TRBV20-1 and TRBJ2-3; unclear D gene. The CDR3 has 11 residues. The V end lost 3 bases, the J end lost 4 bases, and 5 bases lay between the germline ends. Germline V gene sequence: CDR1 DFQATT, CDR2 SNEGSKA (reference sequence). CDR3 sequence reads: CSARVADTQYF. The DNA of the CDR3 is TGCAGTGCTAGGGTTGCAGATACGCAGTATTTT.

This clone was seen more than once but under ten times. The CDR3: CASSYSGTGELFF. In nucleotides, the CDR3 is TGTGCCAGCAGCTACTCAGGGACCGGGGAGCTGTTTTTT. The rearrangement joins TRBV5-4 to TRBJ2-2; TRBD1 is a possible D gene (5 bases). The V end lost 3 bases, the J end lost 5 bases, and 8 bases lay between the germline ends. Germline lookup yields CDR1 SGHNT and CDR2 YYREEE (reference sequence). The CDR3 runs 13 residues.

This clone is a singleton in its sample. V and J are TRBV6-1 and TRBJ1-5; D remains unclear. This CDR3 has 11 amino acids. The V end was cut by 9 bases, the J end by 6 bases, with 9 bases between. Germline-derived CDR1 and CDR2 are MNHNS and SASEGT. CDR3 DNA: TGTGCCAGTCCGGGCCTTCAGCCCCAGCATTTT. Protein: CASPGLQPQHF.

This chain connects TRBV30 to TRBJ1-5; 9 bases map to TRBD1. V gave up 1 base and J gave up 4 bases; unmatched junction bases: 5. Germline V gives CDR1 GTSNPN, CDR2 SVGIG (reference sequence). The CDR3 is 15 residues long. CDR3 nucleotides: TGTGCCTGGAGTGGGGGACAGGGAGGAAATCAGCCCCAGCATTTT. Protein product: CAWSGGQGGNQPQHF.

V and J are TRBV7-6 and TRBJ1-2; the D gene is possibly TRBD1 (6 bases). Trimming left V 5 bases short and J 0 bases short, with 13 bases between. Germline CDR1 and CDR2: SGHVS and FNYEAQ. The length of the CDR3 is 15 residues. CDR3 in amino acids: CASSDKQGPNYGYTF. The CDR3 DNA sequence: TGTGCCAGCAGCGACAAACAGGGTCCTAACTATGGCTACACCTTC.

The chain combines TRBV9 with TRBJ2-7, with a tentative D call TRBD1 (5 bases). The CDR3 is 15 residues long. V gave up 0 bases and J gave up 3 bases, with 13 bases separating them. Germline CDR1 reads SGDLS; CDR2 reads YYNGEE. For the CDR3, the DNA is TGTGCCAGCAGCGTAGCGTCAGGGCAGATCTACGAGCAGTACTTC. It translates to CASSVASGQIYEQYF.